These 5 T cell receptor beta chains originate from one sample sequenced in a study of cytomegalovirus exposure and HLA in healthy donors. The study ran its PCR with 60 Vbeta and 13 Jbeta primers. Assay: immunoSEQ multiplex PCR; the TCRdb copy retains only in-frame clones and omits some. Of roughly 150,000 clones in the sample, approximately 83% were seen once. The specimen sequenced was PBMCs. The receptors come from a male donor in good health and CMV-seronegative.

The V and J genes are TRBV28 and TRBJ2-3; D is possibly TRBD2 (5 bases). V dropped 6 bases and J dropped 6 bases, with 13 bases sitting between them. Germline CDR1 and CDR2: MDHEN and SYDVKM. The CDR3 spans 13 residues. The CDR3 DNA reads TGTGCCAGCAGGCAGTCAAAGCGGGATACGCAGTATTTT. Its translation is CASRQSKRDTQYF.

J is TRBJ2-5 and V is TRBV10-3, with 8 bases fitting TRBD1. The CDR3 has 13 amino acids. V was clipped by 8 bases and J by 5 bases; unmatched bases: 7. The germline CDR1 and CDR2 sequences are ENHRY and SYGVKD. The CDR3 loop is CAIADRAMETQYF. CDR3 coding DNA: TGTGCCATCGCGGACAGGGCGATGGAGACCCAGTACTTC.

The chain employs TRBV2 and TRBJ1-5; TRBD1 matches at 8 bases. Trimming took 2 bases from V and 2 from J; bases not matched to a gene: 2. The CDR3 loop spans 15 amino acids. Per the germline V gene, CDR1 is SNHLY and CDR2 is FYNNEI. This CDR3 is CASSEQGQGNQPQHF. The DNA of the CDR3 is TGTGCCAGCAGTGAACAGGGACAGGGCAATCAGCCCCAGCATTTT.

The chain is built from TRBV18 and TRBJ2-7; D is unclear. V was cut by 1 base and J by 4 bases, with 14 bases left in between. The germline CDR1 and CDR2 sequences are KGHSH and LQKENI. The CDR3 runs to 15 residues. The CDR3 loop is CASSPRTEGSYEQYF. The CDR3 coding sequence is TGTGCCAGCTCACCACGTACAGAAGGAAGTTACGAGCAGTACTTC.

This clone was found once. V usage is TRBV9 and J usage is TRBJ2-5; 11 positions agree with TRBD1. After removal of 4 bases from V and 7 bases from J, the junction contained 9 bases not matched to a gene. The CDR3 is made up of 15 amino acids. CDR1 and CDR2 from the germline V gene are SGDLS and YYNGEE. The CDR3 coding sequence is TGTGCCAGCAGCCCTCGGGGGACAGGGGGTGGGACCCAGTACTTC. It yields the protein CASSPRGTGGGTQYF. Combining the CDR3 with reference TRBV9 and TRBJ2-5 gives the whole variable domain DSGVTQTPKHLITATGQRVTLRCSPRSGDLSVYWYQQSLDQGLQFLIQYYNGEERAKGNILERFSAQQFPDLHSELNLSSLELGDSALYFCASSPRGTGGGTQYFGPGTRLLVL.